The sequence of this TCR beta chain was determined in a study of CD8 T cells in ankylosing spondylitis. This clonotype was observed at least ten times. The CDR3 contains 15 residues. The V gene lost 5 bases and the J gene lost 4 bases, with 16 bases spanning the gap. The V gene's germline CDR1 is SGHRS and CDR2 YFSETQ. Via MiXCR, TCRdb re-called the 5' RACE reads, giving one row per CDR3 protein. Of 200,000 or so distinct CDR3 sequences in the sample, roughly 13% were seen once. Sample: blood, either unsorted or a sorted T cell fraction (not recorded which). This TCR was sampled from a female donor with ankylosing spondylitis or in good health (not recorded which). This rearrangement joins TRBV5-1 to TRBJ2-1; no firm D call. The CDR3 DNA reads as TGCGCCAGCAGAGCCGAAGCCCAGCGTTACAATGAGCAGTTCTTC. Its protein product is CASRAEAQRYNEQFF.